This record covers a single T cell receptor (beta chain). Its specificity is unknown. This CDR3 is missing its conserved last phenylalanine or tryptophan, likely due to a read error. Newly diagnosed hyperthyroidism, duration under 2 months, in patients aged 18 to 65. Any patient presenting with uncontrolled infection, other autoimmune disease, pregnancy or lactation was left out. Germline values: CDR1 KGHSH, CDR2 LQKENI. V was trimmed by 2 bases and J by 3 bases, leaving 10 bases between them. There are 15 residues in the CDR3. There were TCR beta CDR3 regions amplified from RNA transcripts. The primer set for the first-round RT-PCR of the TCR CDR3 was HTBI. MiXCR, run by TCRdb on the multiplex PCR reads, gives a single entry per CDR3 protein. The repertoire holds about 350,000 distinct CDR3 sequences, with more than 11% as singletons. The data were taken from a study of T cells in Graves' hyperthyroidism and ophthalmopathy. Turning to the study itself: Peripheral blood sampling occurred at initial diagnosis, before any treatment. Study-wide results and caveats: Median prediction lead before ophthalmopathy onset was around 7 months with the model.

The chain recombines TRBV18 with TRBJ1-4, with D possibly matching TRBD1 (6 bases). The sequenced sample was blood. The receptor comes from a woman aged 25 to 39 with Graves' hyperthyroidism. The CDR3 bases are TGTGCCAGCTCACCAAGATCAGGGGCTAATGAAAAACTGTTTTCT. This encodes CASSPRSGANEKLFS.